These 25 T cell receptor beta chains originate from one sample sequenced in a study of regulatory T cells in long-lasting Graves disease. Sample time point: persistent/refractory GD, antithyroid drugs over 5 years with positive TRAb. PBMC RNA was the source of the TCR library. Arm-PCR of CDR3 regions and iRepertoire HTBI primers were used to build TCR beta libraries. MiXCR was run by TCRdb on the multiplex PCR reads, yielding one entry per CDR3 protein. The data show a few hundred thousand distinct CDR3 sequences, around 23% seen once. The specimen comprised peripheral blood mononuclear cells (PBMCs), sampled when the disease was refractory, from a patient treated with antithyroid drugs. These receptors came from a woman between 35 and 50 years old with Graves disease.

This clonotype was detected many times. The V call is TRBV7-9, the J call TRBJ1-2; the match to TRBD1 covers 11 bases. The CDR3 covers 16 residues. Germline lookup yields CDR1 SEHNR and CDR2 FQNEAQ (reference sequence). V was pared by 4 bases and J by 8 bases, with 12 bases of the junction left unmatched. The CDR3 coding sequence is TGTGCCAGCAGCTCGGGACAGGGGGTCACCACGGAAGGCTACACCTTC. Amino acids: CASSSGQGVTTEGYTF.

Many counts were recorded for this clonotype. The genes are TRBV20-1 and TRBJ2-5; D perhaps matches TRBD2 (6 bases). Trimming stripped 2 bases from V and 5 bases from J, with 18 bases between. Per germline, CDR1 DFQATT and CDR2 SNEGSKA (reference sequence). CDR3 length: 15 amino acids. DNA of the CDR3: TGCAGTGCTAGAATAGGCCCTTCAGGGAGGGAGACCCAGTACTTC. It translates to CSARIGPSGRETQYF.

The chain uses TRBV28 and TRBJ1-6; 9 positions match TRBD1. Trimming at V came to 3 bases and at J to 10 bases, leaving 7 bases not matched to a gene. CDR1 is MDHEN, CDR2 SYDVKM, per germline. The CDR3 has 15 residues. The CDR3 DNA reads as TGTGCCAGCAGTTTGGGGGACAGGGTGCAGTCACCCCTCCACTTT. It specifies CASSLGDRVQSPLHF.

J is TRBJ2-1 and V is TRBV5-1; possibly TRBD2 for D (5 bases). The ends were cut back, 2 bases at V and 0 bases at J, with 9 bases in the middle. Germline lookup yields CDR1 SGHRS and CDR2 YFSETQ. The CDR3 covers 15 residues. This CDR3 reads CASSFLGSSYNEQFF. In DNA form, the CDR3 reads TGCGCCAGCAGCTTTCTGGGGAGCTCCTACAATGAGCAGTTCTTC.

This clonotype was counted ten times or more. The gene calls are TRBV2 and TRBJ1-1; D is undetermined. Germline CDR1 SNHLY, CDR2 FYNNEI. The V end was cut by 4 bases, the J end by 0 bases, with 6 bases between. The CDR3 sequence is 13 residues long. CDR3 sequence reads: CASSVRLNTEAFF. Written as DNA, the CDR3 is TGTGCCAGCAGTGTGAGGTTGAACACTGAAGCTTTCTTT.

The V gene is TRBV19, the J gene TRBJ1-1; 9 bases are shared with TRBD1. The CDR3 has 15 amino acids. The trim removed 2 bases at V and 1 base at J, leaving 2 bases unmatched. CDR1 and CDR2 from the germline V gene are LNHDA and SQIVND (reference sequence). CDR3 amino acids: CASSISDRGNTEAFF. In nucleotides, the CDR3 is TGTGCCAGTAGTATATCGGACAGGGGGAACACTGAAGCTTTCTTT.

The rearrangement links TRBV5-1 to TRBJ1-1; D gene uncertain. Per the germline V gene, CDR1 is SGHRS and CDR2 is YFSETQ. V was clipped by 0 bases and J by 6 bases, with 12 bases between them. The length of the CDR3 is 14 residues. The CDR3: CASSLGHIGSEAFF. The DNA for the CDR3 is TGCGCCAGCAGCTTGGGACACATTGGGTCTGAAGCTTTCTTT.

V and J are TRBV5-4 and TRBJ2-7, with 8 nucleotides matching TRBD1. Germline lookup yields CDR1 SGHNT and CDR2 YYREEE (reference sequence). Trimming removed 5 bases from V and 0 bases from J; junction bases left unmatched: 4. The CDR3 has 14 amino acids. The CDR3 loop is CASRFTGGSYEQYF. The CDR3 DNA reads as TGTGCCAGCAGATTCACAGGGGGCTCCTACGAGCAGTACTTC.

A few counts support this clonotype. J is TRBJ2-2 and V is TRBV20-1; 8 bases align to TRBD1. The V segment lost 0 bases and the J segment 5 bases; nucleotides outside the gene matches: 8. Germline CDR1 DFQATT, CDR2 SNEGSKA (reference sequence). There are 16 residues in the CDR3. The CDR3 is CSARDWGQAGTGELFF. CDR3 sequence (DNA): TGCAGTGCTAGAGACTGGGGACAGGCGGGAACCGGGGAGCTGTTTTTT.

With regard to this clonotype: Just one base apart from a much larger clone, this may be a read error. The chain joins TRBV15 to TRBJ2-2; D possibly uses TRBD1 or TRBD2 (5 bases each). Germline V gene lookup returns CDR1 LNHNV and CDR2 YYDKDF (reference sequence). The CDR3 totals 17 residues. CDR3 DNA: TGTGCCACCAGCGGCGAAGCTTTGGCAGGGTGGCCCGGGGAGCCGTTTTTT. This sequence encodes CATSGEALAGWPGEPFF.

This clonotype was seen at least ten times. The J gene is TRBJ2-7, the V gene TRBV28; 9 nucleotides line up with TRBD2. V lost 0 bases and J lost 5; bases outside the gene matches: 11. The CDR3 totals 17 residues. Germline V CDR1 and CDR2: MDHEN, SYDVKM. The CDR3 spells CASSLWLAGVFSHEQYF. The CDR3 nucleotides are TGTGCCAGCAGTTTATGGTTAGCGGGAGTCTTTTCCCACGAGCAGTACTTC.

The rearrangement joins TRBV3-1 to TRBJ2-2; no firm D call. Trimming took off 4 bases at V and 1 base at J, with 10 bases between the two ends. CDR3 length: 15 amino acids. Germline loops: CDR1 LGHDT, CDR2 YNNKEL (reference sequence). Here the CDR3 reads CASSPTRLNTGELFF. CDR3 coding DNA: TGTGCCAGCAGCCCGACCCGGCTGAACACCGGGGAGCTGTTTTTT.

This clonotype was observed at least ten times. V is TRBV28 and J is TRBJ1-3, with D hard to call. The CDR3 runs to 18 residues. Per germline, CDR1 MDHEN and CDR2 SYDVKM. Trimming took off 3 bases at V and 0 bases at J, with 18 bases between the two ends. The CDR3 bases are TGTGCCAGCAGTTTCGGAGGCCAGAGACCAATCTCTGGAAACACCATATATTTT. It is translated as CASSFGGQRPISGNTIYF.

This clonotype occurred a few times. V usage is TRBV20-1 and J usage is TRBJ1-1; 7 positions agree with TRBD1. This CDR3 is 17 amino acids long. Germline V CDR1 and CDR2: DFQATT, SNEGSKA (reference sequence). V was pared by 0 bases and J by 2 bases, with 12 bases of the junction left unmatched. The CDR3 coding sequence is TGCAGTGCTAGAGATCTCAGGGGGACAGCGTTCAACACTGAAGCTTTCTTT. Amino acid sequence: CSARDLRGTAFNTEAFF.

This clonotype was counted many times. The gene calls are TRBV28 and TRBJ2-2; TRBD2 agrees at 16 bases. The germline CDR1 and CDR2 sequences are MDHEN and SYDVKM. Trimming took 0 bases from V and 0 from J; bases not matched to a gene: 1. The CDR3 contains 19 residues. DNA of the CDR3: TGTGCCAGCAGTTTATGGGGACTAGCGGGAGGGCCGAACACCGGGGAGCTGTTTTTT. This encodes CASSLWGLAGGPNTGELFF.

This clonotype was picked up many times. The rearrangement joins TRBV3-1 to TRBJ2-5; the match to TRBD2 covers 7 bases. This CDR3 is built from 17 residues. CDR1 and CDR2 from the germline V gene are LGHDT and YNNKEL (reference sequence). Unmatched junction bases numbered 13, after V lost 4 bases and J lost 2 bases. The CDR3 coding sequence is TGTGCCAGCAGCCTAGGGGCGGGAGAGGCTTCACAAGAGACCCAGTACTTC. Encoded protein: CASSLGAGEASQETQYF.

The chain joins TRBV19 to TRBJ1-5; the D gene is possibly TRBD1 (5 bases). Per germline, CDR1 LNHDA and CDR2 SQIVND (reference sequence). V dropped 8 bases and J dropped 7 bases, with 18 bases sitting between them. The CDR3 is 14 residues long. CDR3 sequence reads: CASFGGEFAQPQHF. The DNA of the CDR3 is TGTGCCAGTTTTGGAGGGGAATTTGCGCAGCCCCAGCATTTT.

The CDR3 bases are TGCAGTGCTAGAGATCAAAGAGCTAGCGGACGGGACGCGAACACCGGGGAGCTGTTTTTT. Its translation is CSARDQRASGRDANTGELFF. The V gene is TRBV20-1, the J gene TRBJ2-2, with 7 positions matching TRBD2. This CDR3 contains 20 residues. The V gene end was trimmed by 0 bases and the J gene end by 0 bases; junction bases not matched to a gene: 16. Per the germline V gene, CDR1 is DFQATT and CDR2 is SNEGSKA (reference sequence).

This clonotype was seen a handful of times. The CDR3 DNA reads TGTGCCAGCGGGCACAGCGATAACACCGGGGAGCTGTTTTTT. Its translation is CASGHSDNTGELFF. V is TRBV6-1 and J is TRBJ2-2; D remains unclear. Trimming removed 8 bases at V and 2 bases at J, with 12 bases between. CDR1 MNHNS and CDR2 SASEGT come from the germline V gene. The CDR3 spans 14 residues.

The chain carries TRBV2 and TRBJ2-1, with a tentative D call TRBD1 (5 bases). The V gene's germline CDR1 is SNHLY and CDR2 FYNNEI. The CDR3 loop spans 14 amino acids. Trimming took 5 bases from V and 4 from J, leaving 12 bases between them. The CDR3 DNA reads as TGTGCCAGCAGTCGGAACTACAGGTACAATGAGCAGTTCTTC. Translation gives CASSRNYRYNEQFF.

This clonotype was observed many times. V gene TRBV28 combines with J gene TRBJ1-4; D gene unclear. Trimming cost V 6 bases and J 13 bases, with 21 bases left between them. The germline gives CDR1 MDHEN, CDR2 SYDVKM. CDR3 length equals 14 residues. In nucleotides, the CDR3 is TGTGCCAGCAGGTCGGGATTAGTACAGTCCGGACTGTTTTTT. Its protein product is CASRSGLVQSGLFF.

The J gene is TRBJ2-2, the V gene TRBV7-3; D is possibly TRBD1 or TRBD2 (6 bases each). The germline V gene encodes CDR1 SGHTA and CDR2 FQGTGA. This CDR3 region has 16 residues. V lost 5 bases and J 4 bases, leaving 17 bases between the germline ends. CDR3 protein: CASSPKGGCGTGELFF. The CDR3 region has the DNA TGTGCCAGCAGCCCGAAAGGGGGGTGTGGCACCGGGGAGCTGTTTTTT.

This clonotype was counted only a few times. The chain links TRBV25-1 to TRBJ1-3; no clear D. The CDR3 covers 15 residues. From germline, CDR1 is MGHDK and CDR2 SYGVNS. V shed 3 bases and J shed 4 bases, with 13 bases lying between them. The CDR3 here is CASSEITVSGNTIYF. CDR3 sequence (DNA): TGTGCCAGCAGTGAGATCACTGTATCGGGAAACACCATATATTTT.

The sample holds many counts of this clonotype. The rearrangement links TRBV29-1 to TRBJ1-1; the D gene is possibly TRBD1 (5 bases). This CDR3 has 14 amino acids. CDR1 is SQVTM, CDR2 ANQGSEA, per germline. The V end was cut by 2 bases, the J end by 1 base, with 11 bases between. CDR3 in DNA: TGCAGCGTTGAAAGGAACAGGAGGAACACTGAAGCTTTCTTT. As protein: CSVERNRRNTEAFF.

In this sample, this clonotype turned up many times. The V gene is TRBV6-2 or TRBV6-3, the J gene TRBJ1-2, with D uncertain. This CDR3 comprises 15 residues. CDR1 is MNHEY and CDR2 is SVGEGT in the germline V gene. V was cut by 0 bases and J by 2 bases, with 10 bases left in between. The CDR3 DNA sequence: TGTGCCAGCAGTTACTCGGAAGGTCCCAACTATGGCTACACCTTC. This codes for CASSYSEGPNYGYTF.